A single sample gave rise to the 32 T cell receptor beta chains below, sequenced in a study of vaccination and CD4 T cells after COVID-19. The Oncomine TCR Beta short-read assay sequenced DNA from cultured CD4+ T cells. TCRdb re-called the PCR reads through MiXCR, storing one row per CDR3 protein. The data contain some 16,000 distinct CDR3 sequences, 55% to 85% of them singletons. Treatment reported: roughly 11-day PBMC culture with coronavirus spike peptide pools or control peptides (ViraFEST assay). What these receptors recognize is not known. Sequenced sample: CD4+ T cells from blood, cultured in vitro. The source of these receptors is a human donor who had recovered from COVID-19.

This chain links TRBV20-1 with TRBJ1-5; tentatively, D is TRBD1 (5 bases). CDR3 length: 14 amino acids. Germline values: CDR1 DFQATT, CDR2 SNEGSKA (reference sequence). Trimming stripped 3 bases from V and 4 bases from J, with 13 bases between. The CDR3 sequence: CSARRGGSNQPQHF. The CDR3 region has the DNA TGCAGTGCTAGGCGTGGGGGGTCAAATCAGCCCCAGCATTTT.

The chain carries TRBV11-3 and TRBJ1-6; no clear D gene. CDR1 is SGHNT and CDR2 is YENEEA in the germline V gene. This CDR3 is built from 13 residues. V was shortened by 5 bases and J by 9 bases, with 11 bases between the two germline ends. The CDR3 loop is CASSLRTGSPLHF. The CDR3 DNA sequence: TGTGCCAGCAGCCTCCGGACGGGTTCACCCCTCCACTTT. Filled out from reference TRBV11-3 and TRBJ1-6, the complete variable domain reads EAGVVQSPRYKIIEKKQPVAFWCNPISGHNTLYWYLQNLGQGPELLIRYENEEAVDDSQLPKDRFSAERLKGVDSTLKIQPAELGDSAVYLCASSLRTGSPLHFGNGTRLTVT.

V is TRBV25-1 and J is TRBJ1-1, with a weak D call TRBD1 (5 bases). The germline V and J ends were trimmed by 1 base and 1 base, with 10 bases remaining between them. Germline CDR1 MGHDK, CDR2 SYGVNS. CDR3 length: 15 residues. DNA for the CDR3: TGTGCCAGCAGTGAATTGGACAAAGGGAACACTGAAGCTTTCTTT. Translation: CASSELDKGNTEAFF.

This chain joins TRBV20-1 and TRBJ2-7, with TRBD2 matching over 8 bases. CDR1 DFQATT and CDR2 SNEGSKA come from the germline V gene (reference sequence). This CDR3 spans 15 amino acids. The V gene end was trimmed by 3 bases and the J gene end by 4 bases; junction bases not matched to a gene: 11. The CDR3: CSARAGGRTTYEQYF. As DNA, the CDR3 is TGCAGTGCTAGGGCGGGCGGGAGGACCACTTACGAGCAGTACTTC.

V gene TRBV6-1 combines with J gene TRBJ1-1; D call uncertain. V dropped 4 bases and J dropped 5 bases, with 17 bases sitting between them. Germline V gene data show CDR1 as MNHNS and CDR2 as SASEGT. The CDR3 length is 15 residues. CDR3 protein: CASSVRTSSGTEAFF. CDR3 nucleotides: TGTGCCAGCAGTGTAAGGACTTCCTCTGGAACTGAAGCTTTCTTT.

The chain links TRBV20-1 to TRBJ2-1; the match to TRBD2 covers 9 bases. The CDR3 length is 15 residues. Trimming at V came to 4 bases and at J to 10 bases, leaving 14 bases not matched to a gene. The V gene's germline CDR1 is DFQATT and CDR2 SNEGSKA (reference sequence). CDR3 coding DNA: TGCAGTGCTAAACTCCTAGCGGGAAACTACGAAGAGCAGTTCTTC. Protein: CSAKLLAGNYEEQFF.

The V and J genes are TRBV19 and TRBJ1-2; 10 nucleotides match TRBD1. Germline V CDR1 and CDR2: LNHDA, SQIVND (reference sequence). After removal of 4 bases from V and 7 bases from J, the junction contained 12 bases not matched to a gene. This CDR3 has 16 residues. DNA for the CDR3: TGTGCCAGTAGTACCACAGGGGGACAGGGGAGGTCTGGCTACACCTTC. As protein: CASSTTGGQGRSGYTF.

The CDR3 region has the DNA TGTGCCAGCAGCTTGTGGGAGCAGGCGAATCAGCCCCAGCATTTT. Translating it yields CASSLWEQANQPQHF. The chain recombines TRBV5-5 with TRBJ1-5; the D is unclear. The CDR3 loop spans 15 amino acids. Germline values: CDR1 SGHKS, CDR2 YYEKEE (reference sequence). Trimming cost V 1 base and J 4 bases, with 12 bases left between them.

The rearrangement links TRBV20-1 to TRBJ2-7; 7 bases fit TRBD1. Germline V CDR1 and CDR2: DFQATT, SNEGSKA (reference sequence). J gave up 9 bases and V 6 bases, and 14 bases lay outside the gene matches. The CDR3 sequence is 13 residues long. CDR3 residues: CSAQTGLKVWQYF. CDR3 DNA sequence: TGCAGTGCACAGACAGGGTTAAAGGTTTGGCAGTACTTC.

This clonotype occurred a few times. The rearrangement uses TRBV4-1 and TRBJ1-5; D may be TRBD1 (5 bases). Germline V CDR1 and CDR2: MGHRA, YSYEKL. Trimming left V 5 bases short and J 6 bases short, with 26 bases between. This CDR3 region has 18 residues. DNA for the CDR3: TGCGCCAGCAGCTCCGGCAGGGTGACCGGGACTGGAGGTCAGCCCCAGCATTTT. This codes for CASSSGRVTGTGGQPQHF.

This chain uses TRBV7-6 with TRBJ2-3, with D perhaps TRBD2 (6 bases). Germline V gene data show CDR1 as SGHVS and CDR2 as FNYEAQ. Trimming removed 8 bases at V and 2 bases at J, with 23 bases between. CDR3 length: 17 residues. The CDR3 nucleotides read TGTGCCAGCGCCAGACCCTCCCGTGGGACTGTCACAGATACGCAGTATTTT. Its protein product is CASARPSRGTVTDTQYF. Supplemented by reference TRBV7-6 and TRBJ2-3, the full variable domain reads GAGVSQSPRYKVTKRGQDVALRCDPISGHVSLYWYRQALGQGPEFLTYFNYEAQQDKSGLPNDRFSAERPEGSISTLTIQRTEQRDSAMYRCASARPSRGTVTDTQYFGPGTRLTVL.

The chain employs TRBV20-1 and TRBJ2-7; no firm D call. The ends were cut back, 4 bases at V and 7 bases at J, with 14 bases in the middle. Germline V gives CDR1 DFQATT, CDR2 SNEGSKA (reference sequence). There are 12 residues in the CDR3. The CDR3, as DNA: TGCAGTGCTACCCAAAAGGAGTCGGAGCAGTACTTC. Translating it yields CSATQKESEQYF.

The chain employs TRBV28 and TRBJ1-5; tentative D call: TRBD1 (5 bases). The V and J ends lost 7 bases and 0 bases respectively, with 13 bases between them. The germline V gene has CDR1 MDHEN and CDR2 SYDVKM. The CDR3 runs to 15 residues. The CDR3 bases are TGTGCCAGCATCAACGGGGGAGCTAGCAATCAGCCCCAGCATTTT. Its translation is CASINGGASNQPQHF. The whole variable domain, filled in from reference TRBV28 and TRBJ1-5, reads DVKVTQSSRYLVKRTGEKVFLECVQDMDHENMFWYRQDPGLGLRLIYFSYDVKMKEKGDIPEGYSVSREKKERFSLILESASTNQTSMYLCASINGGASNQPQHFGDGTRLSIL.

This chain links TRBV24-1 with TRBJ1-5, with TRBD1 matching 10 bases. V lost 4 bases and J lost 6; bases outside the gene matches: 8. This CDR3 spans 16 amino acids. In germline, CDR1 is KGHDR, CDR2 SFDVKD. The CDR3 sequence is CATSDSWTGGIQPQHF. CDR3 DNA sequence: TGTGCCACCAGTGACTCTTGGACAGGGGGTATTCAGCCCCAGCATTTT.

This clonotype qualifies as medium-sized. The chain employs TRBV4-2 and TRBJ2-7; perhaps D is TRBD1 or TRBD2 (5 bases each). V was clipped by 0 bases and J by 2 bases, with 11 bases between them. CDR1 is LGHNA and CDR2 is YNFKEQ in the germline V gene. This CDR3 is built from 15 residues. CDR3 nucleotides: TGTGCCAGCAGCCAAGACCCCGGGGCTCCCTACGAGCAGTACTTC. This gives the protein CASSQDPGAPYEQYF.

This clonotype was observed a handful of times. This chain uses TRBV20-1 with TRBJ2-3; 13 bases fit TRBD2. This CDR3 has 16 amino acids. V gave up 3 bases and J gave up 4 bases; unmatched junction bases: 7. Germline V CDR1 and CDR2: DFQATT, SNEGSKA (reference sequence). The CDR3 sequence is CSASGTSGTYADTQYF. In DNA, the CDR3 is TGCAGTGCTAGCGGGACTAGCGGGACCTATGCAGATACGCAGTATTTT.

The chain employs TRBV4-2 and TRBJ2-1; maybe TRBD1 (6 bases). Trimming took off 2 bases at V and 3 bases at J, with 11 bases between the two ends. The CDR3 covers 15 residues. Looked up from germline, CDR1 is LGHNA and CDR2 is YNFKEQ. CDR3 residues: CASSQFGDIYNEQFF. CDR3 coding DNA: TGTGCCAGCAGCCAATTTGGGGACATCTACAATGAGCAGTTCTTC.

The V gene is TRBV7-9, the J gene TRBJ1-3; D perhaps matches TRBD1 (5 bases). The germline V gene has CDR1 SEHNR and CDR2 FQNEAQ (reference sequence). Trimming left V 8 bases short and J 0 bases short, with 8 bases between. The CDR3 loop spans 13 amino acids. CDR3 nucleotide sequence: TGTGCCAGCCCAGGGAGCTCTGGAAACACCATATATTTT. It specifies CASPGSSGNTIYF.

The rearrangement uses TRBV6-2 or TRBV6-3 and TRBJ1-1; D might be TRBD1 (6 bases). Between the trimmed V and J ends, which lost 10 bases and 1 base, there was a span of 19 bases. Looked up from germline, CDR1 is MNHEY and CDR2 is SVGEGT. The CDR3 extends over 15 amino acids. DNA of the CDR3: TGTGCCACGTTCCCACTTCAGGGACAGAACACTGAAGCTTTCTTT. This encodes CATFPLQGQNTEAFF.

The genes are TRBV6-5 and TRBJ1-6, with D maybe TRBD1 (5 bases). Trimming stripped 4 bases from V and 7 bases from J, with 11 bases between. The CDR3 consists of 14 residues. Germline CDR1 MNHEY, CDR2 SVGAGI. The CDR3 DNA follows: TGTGCCAGCAGTTTACAGGAGGGGAATTCACCCCTCCACTTT. Protein product: CASSLQEGNSPLHF.

The chain carries TRBV5-4 and TRBJ1-5; tentative D call: TRBD1 (5 bases). V was clipped by 4 bases and J by 2 bases, with 16 bases between them. From germline, CDR1 is SGHNT and CDR2 YYREEE (reference sequence). CDR3 length: 16 amino acids. The CDR3 spells CASSPDPGGGNQPQHF. DNA for the CDR3: TGTGCCAGCAGCCCTGACCCGGGGGGAGGCAATCAGCCCCAGCATTTT.

The CDR3 DNA is TGTGCCAGCAGTCCCTCTTCCCGGGACTGGGATGGCTACACCTTC. This gives the protein CASSPSSRDWDGYTF. J is TRBJ1-2 and V is TRBV6-1, with D maybe TRBD1 (5 bases). The V gene's germline CDR1 is MNHNS and CDR2 SASEGT. This CDR3 contains 15 residues. Trimming shortened V by 5 bases and J by 6 bases, and 19 bases separated the two germline ends.

V is TRBV6-2 or TRBV6-3 and J is TRBJ1-1; the match to TRBD1 covers 7 bases. Germline V gene data show CDR1 as MNHEY and CDR2 as SVGEGT. Losses at the gene ends were 10 bases for V and 1 base for J; bases not matched to a gene: 6. This CDR3 is built from 13 residues. The CDR3 region has the DNA TGTGCCACCAGGGGACAGTGGAACACTGAAGCTTTCTTT. It is translated as CATRGQWNTEAFF.

In its sample, this clonotype was seen a few times. J is TRBJ2-7 and V is TRBV19; 7 nucleotides align to TRBD1. Germline CDR1 reads LNHDA; CDR2 reads SQIVND (reference sequence). The CDR3 covers 16 residues. Trimming took 5 bases from V and 8 from J; bases not matched to a gene: 18. This chain's CDR3 is CASSASISSGGGQQYF. As DNA, the CDR3 is TGTGCCAGTAGTGCTTCAATATCGTCAGGGGGTGGTCAGCAGTACTTC.

The chain joins TRBV20-1 to TRBJ2-7; D is possibly TRBD2 (5 bases). Per the germline V gene, CDR1 is DFQATT and CDR2 is SNEGSKA (reference sequence). The CDR3 extends over 14 amino acids. V was shortened by 6 bases and J by 5 bases, with 20 bases between the two germline ends. CDR3 DNA: TGCAGTGCCCACCGGGGAAATTTTGGCGACGAGCAGTACTTC. Protein sequence: CSAHRGNFGDEQYF.

As concerns this clonotype: One junction end disagrees with the germline gene, perhaps due to a read error. The chain links TRBV2 to TRBJ2-1; TRBD2 agrees at 11 bases. CDR1 and CDR2 from the germline V gene are SNHLY and FYNNEI. This CDR3 comprises 15 residues. The CDR3 nucleotides are TGTGCCAACAGTTATCTAGCGGGAGGTAACAATGAGCAGTTCTTC. Its protein is CANSYLAGGNNEQFF.

The genes are TRBV28 and TRBJ2-5; TRBD2 agrees at 15 bases. This CDR3 spans 18 amino acids. V shed 7 bases and J 4 bases; nucleotides not matched to a gene: 13. The germline gives CDR1 MDHEN, CDR2 SYDVKM. DNA for the CDR3: TGTGCCAGCAACCCCGGAGGACTAGCGGGAGGGCCGGGAGAGACCCAGTACTTC. It yields the protein CASNPGGLAGGPGETQYF.

The gene calls are TRBV6-1 and TRBJ2-7; TRBD2 matches 11 bases. Germline CDR1 MNHNS, CDR2 SASEGT. The trim removed 6 bases at V and 2 bases at J, leaving 3 bases unmatched. CDR3 length equals 14 residues. CDR3 bases: TGTGCCAGCAGGGGGACTAGCGGTCCCTACGAGCAGTACTTC. It is translated as CASRGTSGPYEQYF.

The chain has TRBV19 and TRBJ2-3; no firm D call. Trimming removed 8 bases at V and 0 bases at J, with 3 bases between. Germline values: CDR1 LNHDA, CDR2 SQIVND (reference sequence). The CDR3 spans 11 residues. DNA of the CDR3: TGTGCCAGTGCAAGCACAGATACGCAGTATTTT. It yields the protein CASASTDTQYF.

The V call is TRBV21-1, the J call TRBJ1-1. TRBV21-1 is a pseudogene segment. The CDR3 is 13 residues long. The CDR3 coding sequence is TGTGCCAGCAGCCCCGTGACCAACACTGAAGCTTTCTTT. Protein sequence: CASSPVTNTEAFF.

This clonotype appeared once. DNA for the CDR3: TGCGCCAGCAGCCAAGGGGTCAGGGCCGACCCCCCCCAAGAGACCCAGTACTTC. Amino acids: CASSQGVRADPPQETQYF. The J gene is TRBJ2-5, the V gene TRBV4-3; a possible D gene is TRBD1 (5 bases). CDR3 length: 18 residues. The germline gives CDR1 LGHNA, CDR2 YSLEER. V was cut by 1 base and J by 1 base, with 19 bases left in between.

This chain uses TRBV29-1 with TRBJ1-2, with D possibly being TRBD1 (6 bases). The CDR3 is 14 amino acids. Germline CDR1 and CDR2: SQVTM and ANQGSEA. Trimming stripped 3 bases from V and 0 bases from J, with 11 bases between. The CDR3 DNA sequence: TGCAGCGTTGACGGACAGATTGCTAACTATGGCTACACCTTC. It yields the protein CSVDGQIANYGYTF.